This entry lists 26 T cell receptor beta chains sequenced from one sample in a study of CD8+CD57+ T cells in acquired aplastic anemia. It was genomic DNA that served as the template for profiling TCR beta VDJ and CDR3. TCRdb reanalysed the reads using MiXCR and keeps one entry per CDR3 protein. The sample contains approximately 170,000 distinct CDR3 sequences, around 47% of which appear only once. The authors sequenced patients whose flow cytometry had shown CD8+CD57+ cell expansion. Sequenced input: sorted CD4+, CD8+, or CD8+CD57+ T cells (not recorded which) from PBMCs. Receptors were obtained from a human donor with aplastic anemia.

Turning to this clonotype: Since a much larger clone is just one base distant, this may be a read error. The chain carries TRBV19 and TRBJ2-1, with D unclear. The V end lost 5 bases, the J end lost 3 bases, and 11 bases lay between the germline ends. CDR3 size: 14 residues. Germline V gene data show CDR1 as LNHDA and CDR2 as SQIVND (reference sequence). Here the CDR3 reads CASSVRALYNEQFF. CDR3 bases: TGTGCCAGTAGTGTCCGGGCGCTCTACAATGAGCAGTTCTTC.

The chain has TRBV15 and TRBJ1-5; 7 bases align to TRBD1. V shed 0 bases and J 4 bases; nucleotides not matched to a gene: 3. This CDR3 is built from 15 residues. Germline CDR1 is LNHNV and CDR2 is YYDKDF (reference sequence). Written as DNA, the CDR3 is TGTGCCACCAGCAGAGAGACAGGGAATAATCAGCCCCAGCATTTT. This encodes CATSRETGNNQPQHF.

The chain employs TRBV19 and TRBJ1-1; 7 bases line up with TRBD1. Germline CDR1 reads LNHDA; CDR2 reads SQIVND (reference sequence). This CDR3 has 14 amino acids. The junction had 6 bases not matched to a gene; V was cut back by 8 bases and J by 0 bases. CDR3 amino acids: CASARDRLNTEAFF. The DNA of the CDR3 is TGTGCCAGTGCCAGGGACAGACTGAACACTGAAGCTTTCTTT.

The chain carries TRBV9 and TRBJ1-5, with a weak D call TRBD1 (5 bases). This CDR3 has 15 residues. Trimming took off 0 bases at V and 0 bases at J, with 7 bases between the two ends. Germline CDR1 SGDLS, CDR2 YYNGEE. The CDR3 DNA follows: TGTGCCAGCAGCGTAGGAGGGACTAGCAATCAGCCCCAGCATTTT. Translation: CASSVGGTSNQPQHF. The variable domain in full, completed from reference TRBV9 and TRBJ1-5, reads DSGVTQTPKHLITATGQRVTLRCSPRSGDLSVYWYQQSLDQGLQFLIQYYNGEERAKGNILERFSAQQFPDLHSELNLSSLELGDSALYFCASSVGGTSNQPQHFGDGTRLSIL.

This clonotype was recorded at least ten times. V usage is TRBV20-1 and J usage is TRBJ2-5; 8 bases align to TRBD1. The CDR3 is made up of 14 amino acids. Germline CDR1 and CDR2: DFQATT and SNEGSKA (reference sequence). V dropped 4 bases and J dropped 4; count of bases not matched to a gene: 8. CDR3 region: CSANPRDRRETQYF. In DNA, the CDR3 is TGCAGTGCTAACCCAAGGGACAGGAGAGAGACCCAGTACTTC.

The V and J genes are TRBV25-1 and TRBJ1-1, with no clear D. Trimming stripped 6 bases from V and 1 base from J, with 3 bases between. CDR1 is MGHDK and CDR2 is SYGVNS in the germline V gene. This CDR3 is built from 11 residues. The CDR3 DNA is TGTGCCAGCAGGGAGAACACTGAAGCTTTCTTT. Protein sequence: CASRENTEAFF.

This sequence joins TRBV6-1 and TRBJ1-5; tentatively, D is TRBD1 (6 bases). The CDR3 runs to 15 residues. Germline loops: CDR1 MNHNS, CDR2 SASEGT. Trimming took off 7 bases at V and 5 bases at J, with 18 bases between the two ends. The CDR3 nucleotides are TGTGCCAGCACGCCTTCAGGGGTTGTACATCAGCCCCAGCATTTT. Amino acids: CASTPSGVVHQPQHF.

V usage is TRBV20-1 and J usage is TRBJ2-1; 9 bases agree with TRBD1. CDR1 is DFQATT, CDR2 SNEGSKA, per germline (reference sequence). V shed 6 bases and J 15 bases; nucleotides not matched to a gene: 15. The CDR3 is 13 residues long. The CDR3 spells CSASSSSGTGSFF. CDR3 nucleotides: TGCAGTGCCAGCAGTTCCTCCGGGACAGGGTCGTTCTTC.

J is TRBJ2-7 and V is TRBV7-2; no clear D gene. The CDR3 extends over 13 amino acids. Trimming took off 6 bases at V and 3 bases at J, with 12 bases between the two ends. Looked up from germline, CDR1 is SGHTA and CDR2 is FQGNSA. The CDR3 here is CASSSGTFYEQYF. As DNA, the CDR3 is TGTGCCAGCAGTTCCGGCACCTTCTACGAGCAGTACTTC.

The rearrangement uses TRBV10-3 and TRBJ2-1; tentatively, D is TRBD2 (5 bases). Germline values: CDR1 ENHRY, CDR2 SYGVKD. The length of the CDR3 is 14 residues. V lost 6 bases and J lost 0, with 9 bases in between. CDR3 loop: CAISGELSYNEQFF. Here the CDR3 DNA reads TGTGCCATCAGCGGGGAACTCTCCTACAATGAGCAGTTCTTC.

This clonotype was found a few times. This chain links TRBV6-5 with TRBJ2-3, with D possibly being TRBD2 (5 bases). The CDR3 is made up of 16 amino acids. CDR1 and CDR2 from the germline V gene are MNHEY and SVGAGI. V lost 6 bases and J 4 bases, leaving 20 bases between the germline ends. CDR3: CASSAGRGGVSDTQYF. The CDR3 nucleotides read TGTGCCAGCAGCGCCGGACGGGGTGGAGTATCAGATACGCAGTATTTT.

The CDR3 DNA reads as TGTGCCAGCAGTGAACGGGGGGCTAATTCACCCCTCCACTTT. This translates into CASSERGANSPLHF. The chain carries TRBV2 and TRBJ1-6; D is possibly TRBD1 (6 bases). This CDR3 has 14 residues. V was trimmed by 2 bases and J by 6 bases, leaving 8 bases between them. CDR1 and CDR2 from the germline V gene are SNHLY and FYNNEI.

This clonotype was detected a few times. The rearrangement links TRBV6-1 to TRBJ1-5; unclear D gene. CDR3 length: 15 residues. Germline CDR1 is MNHNS and CDR2 is SASEGT. V lost 6 bases and J lost 0, with 12 bases in between. The CDR3 sequence: CASRPGEISNQPQHF. The DNA for the CDR3 is TGTGCCAGCAGACCCGGAGAAATTAGCAATCAGCCCCAGCATTTT.

This clonotype was seen only a few times. The V and J genes are TRBV29-1 and TRBJ1-1; possible D gene TRBD1, 5 bases. V lost 4 bases and J 0 bases, leaving 18 bases between the germline ends. CDR1 SQVTM and CDR2 ANQGSEA come from the germline V gene. This CDR3 is 16 amino acids long. DNA for the CDR3: TGCAGCGTTGTCGGGTCGACAGCAATTATGAACACTGAAGCTTTCTTT. Translating gives CSVVGSTAIMNTEAFF.

This rearrangement joins TRBV19 to TRBJ2-5; 10 nucleotides agree with TRBD2. V lost 1 base to trimming and J lost 1 base; unmatched junction nucleotides: 6. CDR3 length: 17 amino acids. CDR1 is LNHDA and CDR2 is SQIVND in the germline V gene (reference sequence). CDR3 in DNA: TGTGCCAGTAGTATAGGGCTAGCGGGGGCCCTCCAAGAGACCCAGTACTTC. This sequence encodes CASSIGLAGALQETQYF.

This clonotype was picked up many times. J is TRBJ2-1 and V is TRBV20-1; 10 bases agree with TRBD2. CDR1 and CDR2 from the germline V gene are DFQATT and SNEGSKA (reference sequence). The CDR3 has 17 residues. The J segment lost 7 bases and the V segment lost 0 bases, leaving 12 bases of the junction unmatched. This chain's CDR3 is CSAREGASGRTRNEQFF. The DNA for the CDR3 is TGCAGTGCTAGAGAGGGCGCTAGCGGGAGAACGAGGAATGAGCAGTTCTTC.

Many counts were recorded for this clonotype. V gene TRBV7-9 combines with J gene TRBJ1-6; 11 bases match TRBD1. The CDR3 totals 15 residues. The trim removed 3 bases at V and 9 bases at J, leaving 4 bases unmatched. CDR1 and CDR2 (germline): SEHNR, FQNEAQ (reference sequence). DNA for the CDR3: TGTGCCAGCAGCTTCGAAGGGACAGGGGGTTCACCCCTCCACTTT. Translation: CASSFEGTGGSPLHF.

This clonotype was seen only a few times. The chain combines TRBV7-9 with TRBJ1-1; D not certain. V lost 4 bases to trimming and J lost 1 base, with 7 bases between them. Germline V gives CDR1 SEHNR, CDR2 FQNEAQ (reference sequence). The CDR3 totals 13 residues. The DNA for the CDR3 is TGTGCCAGCAGCTCGGCAGGGAACACTGAAGCTTTCTTT. This translates into CASSSAGNTEAFF.

In DNA form, the CDR3 reads TGTGCCAGCAGTGAGCAGGGCTTCGGCTACGAGCAGTACTTC. Protein product: CASSEQGFGYEQYF. This chain links TRBV2 with TRBJ2-7, with a tentative D call TRBD1 (5 bases). Trimming removed 3 bases from V and 3 bases from J, with 12 bases in between. CDR1 SNHLY and CDR2 FYNNEI come from the germline V gene. This CDR3 comprises 14 residues.

The J gene is TRBJ2-7, the V gene TRBV10-3, with 8 bases that match TRBD1. The length of the CDR3 is 13 residues. The V and J ends lost 0 bases and 9 bases, in that order; junction bases with no gene match: 4. From germline, CDR1 is ENHRY and CDR2 SYGVKD. The CDR3, as DNA: TGTGCCATCAGTGAGTCGACAGGGGCTGGGCAGTACTTC. It translates to CAISESTGAGQYF.

This clonotype was counted at least ten times. The J gene is TRBJ1-4, the V gene TRBV20-1, with a tentative D call TRBD1 (6 bases). V lost 3 bases, J lost 0 bases, and 11 bases lay in between. The germline CDR1 and CDR2 sequences are DFQATT and SNEGSKA (reference sequence). This CDR3 region has 15 residues. In DNA, the CDR3 is TGCAGTGCTAGGGACAGCGACACAACTAATGAAAAACTGTTTTTT. Amino acids: CSARDSDTTNEKLFF.

The chain joins TRBV2 to TRBJ1-2; 11 bases agree with TRBD1. Germline CDR1 and CDR2: SNHLY and FYNNEI. The CDR3 runs to 15 residues. The V segment lost 8 bases and the J segment 3 bases; nucleotides outside the gene matches: 8. CDR3 protein: CASVAGTGGDYGYTF. The CDR3 bases are TGTGCCAGCGTCGCCGGGACAGGGGGAGACTATGGCTACACCTTC. The variable domain in full, completed from reference TRBV2 and TRBJ1-2, reads EPEVTQTPSHQVTQMGQEVILRCVPISNHLYFYWYRQILGQKVEFLVSFYNNEISEKSEIFDDQFSVERPDGSNFTLKIRSTKLEDSAMYFCASVAGTGGDYGYTFGSGTRLTVV.

Of note for this clonotype: This sequence may be a read error, since a much larger clone differs from it by one base. The chain combines TRBV10-3 with TRBJ2-5; the match to TRBD2 covers 7 bases. The CDR3 length is 11 residues. CDR1 ENHRY and CDR2 SYGVKD come from the germline V gene. CDR3 region: CVSSGAQTQYF. As DNA, the CDR3 is TGTGTCAGCAGCGGGGCGCAGACCCAGTACTTC.

Details on this clonotype: A much larger clone is a single base away; this may be a read error. The rearrangement links TRBV6-1 to TRBJ2-1, with D perhaps being TRBD1 or TRBD2 (5 bases each). Per germline, CDR1 MNHNS and CDR2 SASEGT. This CDR3 region has 11 residues. Between the trimmed V and J ends, which lost 5 bases and 12 bases, there was a span of 11 bases. The CDR3 loop is CASSPGAGQFF. The CDR3, as DNA: TGTGCCAGCAGTCCCGGGGCCGGGCAGTTCTTC.

This clonotype appeared many times. The J gene is TRBJ2-1, the V gene TRBV24-1; D might be TRBD2 (6 bases). CDR3 length: 13 amino acids. Germline V CDR1 and CDR2: KGHDR, SFDVKD. Trimming stripped 12 bases from V and 2 bases from J, with 13 bases between. The CDR3 is CAVGSGAYNEQFF. The CDR3 DNA reads TGTGCCGTCGGCTCGGGGGCCTACAATGAGCAGTTCTTC.

The chain combines TRBV20-1 with TRBJ1-2; D not certain. The CDR3 extends over 13 amino acids. Germline V gene data show CDR1 as DFQATT and CDR2 as SNEGSKA (reference sequence). CDR3 sequence: CSPGESGRRGYTF. CDR3 DNA: TGCAGCCCTGGTGAGTCAGGTCGGAGAGGCTACACCTTC.